These 20 T cell receptor beta chains came from one sample sequenced in a study of PD-1 blockade in classical Hodgkin lymphoma (dated by TCRdb to 2020 to 2021). Taken with the paper, the label for time point translates to: cycle 1 day 1 (C1D1), immediately before nivolumab initiation. Every trial patient had relapsed following autologous stem cell transplantation, and prior brentuximab vedotin exposure was what differed among cohorts A, B and C. Libraries were prepared through the immunoSEQ multiplex PCR assay. TCRdb provides this immuneACCESS table in a form limited to in-frame rearrangements. Some clones are lacking; in checked studies, under half of them reflect an unresolved V gene, and why the rest are absent is not known. This sample comprises about 97,000 clones, over 70% of them detected only once. The ten largest clones take up less than 15% of the sample. This sample comprised peripheral blood mononuclear cells (PBMCs), obtained at baseline. These TCRs come from a human donor with classical Hodgkin lymphoma.

The sample holds one count of this clone. The J gene is TRBJ2-3, the V gene TRBV18; 7 bases fit TRBD1. J was trimmed by 6 bases and V by 2 bases; bases with no gene match: 5. CDR1 is KGHSH and CDR2 is LQKENI in the germline V gene. CDR3 size: 14 residues. DNA of the CDR3: TGTGCCAGCTCACCAACAGGGGTCATGGATACGCAGTATTTT. It translates to CASSPTGVMDTQYF. The full variable domain, its missing parts supplied by reference TRBV18 and TRBJ2-3, is NAGVMQNPRHLVRRRGQEARLRCSPMKGHSHVYWYRQLPEEGLKFMVYLQKENIIDESGMPKERFSAEFPKEGPSILRIQQVVRGDSAAYFCASSPTGVMDTQYFGPGTRLTVL.

This chain connects TRBV11-3 to TRBJ2-1, with TRBD1 matching 8 bases. J lost 2 bases, V lost 5 bases, and 5 bases had no gene match. From germline, CDR1 is SGHNT and CDR2 YENEEA. The CDR3 spans 15 residues. For the CDR3, the DNA is TGTGCCAGCAGCCCAGGGACAGGAGCCTACAATGAGCAGTTCTTC. The encoded protein is CASSPGTGAYNEQFF.

V and J are TRBV7-9 and TRBJ1-4, with D uncertain. Germline CDR1 SEHNR, CDR2 FQNEAQ (reference sequence). V lost 0 bases and J 8 bases, leaving 10 bases between the germline ends. The CDR3 extends over 14 amino acids. The CDR3 loop is CASSLALPGEKLFF. The DNA for the CDR3 is TGTGCCAGCAGCTTAGCTCTCCCGGGAGAAAAACTGTTTTTT.

This chain uses TRBV11-1 with TRBJ1-1; the D gene is possibly TRBD1 (5 bases). Germline lookup yields CDR1 SGHAT and CDR2 FQDESV (reference sequence). The CDR3 runs 14 residues. V lost 4 bases and J lost 10, with 19 bases in between. The CDR3 spells CASSSRSGSLRAFF. The DNA for the CDR3 is TGTGCCAGCAGCTCGAGGTCAGGGAGTCTACGAGCTTTCTTT.

The chain combines TRBV6-5 with TRBJ1-6, with 7 bases matching TRBD1. This CDR3 comprises 13 residues. V gave up 6 bases and J gave up 10 bases; unmatched junction bases: 6. Germline V lookup: CDR1 MNHEY, CDR2 SVGAGI. The CDR3 coding sequence is TGTGCCAGCAGGGAAACAGGGGAATCACCCCTCCACTTT. Residues: CASRETGESPLHF.

V and J are TRBV5-4 and TRBJ2-7, with TRBD1 matching over 10 bases. The germline V gene encodes CDR1 SGHNT and CDR2 YYREEE (reference sequence). With V trimmed by 3 bases and J by 5 bases, 14 bases remained unmatched. The CDR3 runs 17 residues. CDR3 nucleotide sequence: TGTGCCAGCAGCTCCTTTGGGGGACAGGGGTCCCCTCACGAGCAGTACTTC. This sequence encodes CASSSFGGQGSPHEQYF.

The rearrangement joins TRBV10-2 to TRBJ2-1, with 7 bases fitting TRBD2. The length of the CDR3 is 13 residues. Germline CDR1 is WSHSY and CDR2 is SAAADI. J lost 4 bases, V lost 10 bases, and 7 bases had no gene match. Written as DNA, the CDR3 is TGCGCCACCTCCGGACTAGGGTACAATGAGCAGTTCTTC. Its translation is CATSGLGYNEQFF.

This rearrangement joins TRBV11-2 to TRBJ2-5, with D tentatively TRBD2 (6 bases). The germline V and J ends were trimmed by 4 bases and 7 bases, with 13 bases remaining between them. The CDR3 extends over 13 amino acids. Germline CDR1 and CDR2: SGHAT and FQNNGV. The CDR3 spells CASSSGLIGTQYF. The CDR3 DNA reads TGTGCCAGCAGCTCGGGACTGATAGGGACCCAGTACTTC.

This chain uses TRBV5-1 with TRBJ1-1, with TRBD1 matching 7 bases. Germline lookup yields CDR1 SGHRS and CDR2 YFSETQ. The length of the CDR3 is 15 residues. V shed 6 bases and J 7 bases; nucleotides not matched to a gene: 15. The CDR3 nucleotides read TGCGCCAGCAACCCAAGGCCGGCTAGGGGGCATGAAGCTTTCTTT. Its translation: CASNPRPARGHEAFF.

V gene TRBV7-2 combines with J gene TRBJ2-5; D tentatively fits TRBD1 or TRBD2 (5 bases each). The V gene's germline CDR1 is SGHTA and CDR2 FQGNSA. The CDR3 runs 13 residues. V gave up 4 bases and J gave up 5 bases, with 11 bases separating them. The CDR3 region is CASSSHGAETQYF. The CDR3 DNA reads TGTGCCAGCAGCTCCCACGGGGCTGAGACCCAGTACTTC.

The CDR3 reads CASSQEGDRDEQFF. DNA for the CDR3: TGCGCCAGCAGCCAAGAGGGGGACAGGGATGAGCAGTTCTTC. The chain has TRBV4-1 and TRBJ2-1, with TRBD1 identical over 9 bases. The J segment lost 8 bases and the V segment lost 0 bases, leaving 2 bases of the junction unmatched. Germline values: CDR1 MGHRA, CDR2 YSYEKL. The CDR3 totals 14 residues.

The J gene is TRBJ2-7, the V gene TRBV7-6; 11 bases align to TRBD2. In germline, CDR1 is SGHVS, CDR2 FNYEAQ. Unmatched junction bases numbered 8, after V lost 2 bases and J lost 5 bases. The CDR3 contains 16 residues. The CDR3 DNA follows: TGTGCCAGCAGCTTATCTAGCGGGAGGCTCGGTGACGAGCAGTACTTC. This gives the protein CASSLSSGRLGDEQYF.

The chain uses TRBV5-4 and TRBJ2-3, with a weak D call TRBD2 (6 bases). Trimming pared 3 bases from V and 3 bases from J, leaving 14 bases between. The CDR3 covers 15 residues. In germline, CDR1 is SGHNT, CDR2 YYREEE (reference sequence). Here the CDR3 DNA reads TGTGCCAGCAGCTACTTTAGCGGAGGAACAGATACGCAGTATTTT. The encoded protein is CASSYFSGGTDTQYF.

This clone was picked up a small number of times. V and J are TRBV6-5 and TRBJ2-2; D not resolved. There are 12 residues in the CDR3. Trimming removed 6 bases from V and 8 bases from J, with 10 bases in between. CDR1 MNHEY and CDR2 SVGAGI come from the germline V gene. This chain's CDR3 is CASRALRGELFF. DNA for the CDR3: TGTGCCAGCAGGGCCCTTCGGGGGGAGCTGTTTTTT.

The chain links TRBV6-5 to TRBJ2-3; weak D call: TRBD1 (6 bases). The CDR3 runs to 13 residues. Deletions cut 4 bases from V and 4 bases from J, with 9 bases between. The germline V gene encodes CDR1 MNHEY and CDR2 SVGAGI. The CDR3 here is CASSSPGADTQYF. The CDR3 nucleotides read TGTGCCAGCAGTTCCCCAGGGGCAGATACGCAGTATTTT.

This clone was detected only a few times. The CDR3 bases are TGTGCCTGGGGACTAGAGACCCAGTACTTC. Amino acid sequence: CAWGLETQYF. The chain recombines TRBV30 with TRBJ2-5; D is perhaps TRBD2 (5 bases). Germline V CDR1 and CDR2: GTSNPN, SVGIG (reference sequence). The V end lost 5 bases, the J end lost 4 bases, and 5 bases lay between the germline ends. The CDR3 length is 10 residues.

The chain joins TRBV18 to TRBJ2-7; D remains unclear. The germline gives CDR1 KGHSH, CDR2 LQKENI. V lost 3 bases and J 5 bases, leaving 11 bases between the germline ends. This CDR3 is 13 amino acids long. CDR3 loop: CASSPVRQHEQYF. In DNA form, the CDR3 reads TGTGCCAGCTCACCCGTACGACAACACGAGCAGTACTTC.

This chain links TRBV5-6 with TRBJ2-7, with D possibly matching TRBD1 (6 bases). This CDR3 contains 17 residues. With 5 bases removed from V and 4 bases from J, the gap between germline ends came to 25 bases. The germline CDR1 and CDR2 sequences are SGHDT and YYEEEE. The CDR3 sequence is CASSLIRRDNFGYEQYF. The CDR3 DNA follows: TGTGCCAGCAGTCTGATTCGCCGGGACAACTTTGGGTACGAGCAGTACTTC.

V and J are TRBV27 and TRBJ2-7; 8 bases are shared with TRBD2. Losses at the gene ends were 7 bases for V and 2 bases for J; bases not matched to a gene: 7. The CDR3 consists of 14 residues. Germline assignment: CDR1 MNHEY and CDR2 SMNVEV (reference sequence). For the CDR3, the DNA is TGTGCCAGCAACCCCCCCGGGAGGGCCTACGAGCAGTACTTC. Residues: CASNPPGRAYEQYF.

V usage is TRBV2 and J usage is TRBJ2-1, with D perhaps TRBD1 or TRBD2 (7 bases each). CDR1 is SNHLY and CDR2 is FYNNEI in the germline V gene. With 8 bases removed from V and 6 bases from J, the gap between germline ends came to 20 bases. The CDR3 totals 15 residues. Written as DNA, the CDR3 is TGTGCCAGCGCAATACAGGGGACTATCGCCAATGAGCAGTTCTTC. Its protein is CASAIQGTIANEQFF. The whole variable domain, remainder taken from reference TRBV2 and TRBJ2-1, is EPEVTQTPSHQVTQMGQEVILRCVPISNHLYFYWYRQILGQKVEFLVSFYNNEISEKSEIFDDQFSVERPDGSNFTLKIRSTKLEDSAMYFCASAIQGTIANEQFFGPGTRLTVL.